The clone carrying this TCR beta chain was observed many times. The data were obtained in a study of blood T cells in healthy people across ages. Background on the study: In model experiments, template switching was able to capture about one barcoded beta molecule for every two T cells that were present.

Extraction of total RNA produced a minimum of 6 micrograms from each sample. A second PCR, run for roughly 7 to 12 cycles, used a sample-barcoded 5' primer plus a J-beta primer mix. TCRdb re-derived calls from the 5' RACE reads in MiXCR, one entry per CDR3 protein. The sample holds around 320,000 distinct CDR3 sequences; less than 30% are singletons and the top ten take 29%. Losses at the gene ends were 2 bases for V and 0 bases for J; bases not matched to a gene: 9. The CDR3 totals 20 residues. Germline loops: CDR1 MNHEY, CDR2 SVGAGI. This rearrangement joins TRBV6-5 to TRBJ2-1; 14 nucleotides agree with TRBD2. This clonotype originated in a woman in her 70s in good health. Input material: blood. The CDR3 nucleotides are TGTGCCAGCAGTTACCCTGGGACTAGCGGGAGCCCGAGCTCCTACAATGAGCAGTTCTTC. Amino acid sequence: CASSYPGTSGSPSSYNEQFF.